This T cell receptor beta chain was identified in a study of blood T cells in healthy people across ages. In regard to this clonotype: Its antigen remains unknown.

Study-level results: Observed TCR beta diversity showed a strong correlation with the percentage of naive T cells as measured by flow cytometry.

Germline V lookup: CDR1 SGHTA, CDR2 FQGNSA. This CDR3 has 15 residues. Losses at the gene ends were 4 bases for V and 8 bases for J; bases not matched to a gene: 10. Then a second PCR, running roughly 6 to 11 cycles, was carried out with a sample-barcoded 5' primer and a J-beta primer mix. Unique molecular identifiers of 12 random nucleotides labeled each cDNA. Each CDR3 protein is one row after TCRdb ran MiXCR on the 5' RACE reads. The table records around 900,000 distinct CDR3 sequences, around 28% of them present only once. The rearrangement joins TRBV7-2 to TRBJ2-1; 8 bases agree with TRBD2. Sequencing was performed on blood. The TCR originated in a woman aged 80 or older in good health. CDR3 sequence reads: CASSSGGPFADEQFF. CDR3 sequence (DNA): TGTGCCAGCAGCTCGGGGGGGCCGTTCGCGGATGAGCAGTTCTTC.